This TCR beta chain emerged from a study of cytomegalovirus exposure and HLA in healthy donors. This clone appeared once. The antigen is not known. General study findings and limits: A few chains tied to CMV proved CMV antigen-specific in vitro. Later analysis associated a missense DCLRE1C variant with TCR beta V- and J-gene trimming. Cytomegalovirus status was reportedly diagnosed by the classifier with high sensitivity and specificity. Sequences of the TCR beta chain were said to predict the HLA-A and HLA-B alleles of most subjects accurately.

PCR amplification relied on 60 Vbeta primers (plus 13 Jbeta primers). TCRdb's table, derived via immunoSEQ multiplex PCR, lists solely in-frame clones and lacks some. The repertoire has 90,000 to 130,000 clones, around 64% of them found once; the top ten carry about 2%. Germline loops: CDR1 SGHDN, CDR2 FVKESK. The CDR3 spans 16 residues. V lost 2 bases to trimming and J lost 4 bases; unmatched junction nucleotides: 8. This chain connects TRBV14 to TRBJ1-2, with 9 bases matching TRBD1. Sequencing input: PBMCs. The sequence was obtained from a woman in her twenties or thirties in good health and CMV-seronegative. In DNA, the CDR3 is TGTGCCAGCAGCCAATTCGGACAGGGGAATAGCTATGGCTACACCTTC. Encoded protein: CASSQFGQGNSYGYTF.